The clone carrying this TCR beta chain has only a few counts. Trimming cost V 0 bases and J 3 bases, with 14 bases left between them. The CDR3 has 16 residues. CDR1 and CDR2 from the germline V gene are ENHRY and SYGVKD. The data derive from a study of beta chain features in type 1 diabetes. Expressed TCRB transcripts were sequenced after all isolated RNA was converted to cDNA. Some clones are missing from TCRdb's copy, which holds only in-frame ones; the method was immunoSEQ multiplex PCR. Here the sample spans hundreds of thousands of clones, approximately 15% being singletons. This chain uses TRBV10-3 with TRBJ1-1, with D tentatively TRBD1 (6 bases). This clonotype was sampled from a man younger than 45 in good health. Material: central memory CD4+ T cells from blood. CDR3 region: CAISESRGASYTEAFF. The CDR3 region has the DNA TGTGCCATCAGTGAGTCTCGGGGGGCTAGTTACACTGAAGCTTTCTTT.